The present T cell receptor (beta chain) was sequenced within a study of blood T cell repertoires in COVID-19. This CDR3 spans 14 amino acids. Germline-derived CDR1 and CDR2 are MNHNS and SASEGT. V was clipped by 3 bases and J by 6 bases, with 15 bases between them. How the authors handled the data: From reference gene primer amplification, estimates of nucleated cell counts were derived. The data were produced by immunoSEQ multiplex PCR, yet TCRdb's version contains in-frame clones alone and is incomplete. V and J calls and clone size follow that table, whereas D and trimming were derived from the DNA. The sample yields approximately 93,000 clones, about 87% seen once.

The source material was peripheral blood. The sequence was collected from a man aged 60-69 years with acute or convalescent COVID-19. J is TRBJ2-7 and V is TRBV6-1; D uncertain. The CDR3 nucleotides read TGTGCCAGCAGTGATATGGGTAAGCAGGTCGAGCAGTACTTC. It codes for CASSDMGKQVEQYF.